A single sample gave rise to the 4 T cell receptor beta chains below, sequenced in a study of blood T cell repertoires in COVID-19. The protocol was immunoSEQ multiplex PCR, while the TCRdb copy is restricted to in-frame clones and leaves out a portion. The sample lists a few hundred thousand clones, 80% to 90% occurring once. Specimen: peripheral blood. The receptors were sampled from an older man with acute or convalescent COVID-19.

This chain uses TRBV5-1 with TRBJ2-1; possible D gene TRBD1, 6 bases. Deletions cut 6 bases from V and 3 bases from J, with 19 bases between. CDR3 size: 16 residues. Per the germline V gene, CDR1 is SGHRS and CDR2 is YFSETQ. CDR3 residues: CASTPHRVGRYNEQFF. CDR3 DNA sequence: TGCGCCAGCACCCCACACAGGGTAGGGCGCTACAATGAGCAGTTCTTC.

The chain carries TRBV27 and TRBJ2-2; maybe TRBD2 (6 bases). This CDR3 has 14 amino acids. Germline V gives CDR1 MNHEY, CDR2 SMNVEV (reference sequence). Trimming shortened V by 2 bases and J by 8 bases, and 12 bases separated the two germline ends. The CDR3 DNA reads TGTGCCAGCAGTTTAGGGACTCCAGGAGGGGAGCTGTTTTTT. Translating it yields CASSLGTPGGELFF.

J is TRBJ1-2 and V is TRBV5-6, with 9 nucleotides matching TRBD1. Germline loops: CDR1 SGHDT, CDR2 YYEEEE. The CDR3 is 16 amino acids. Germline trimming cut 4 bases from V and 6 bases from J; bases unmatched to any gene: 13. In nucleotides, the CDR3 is TGTGCCAGCAGCATAAGGACAGGGGTAATGCCGAATGGCTACACCTTC. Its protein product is CASSIRTGVMPNGYTF.

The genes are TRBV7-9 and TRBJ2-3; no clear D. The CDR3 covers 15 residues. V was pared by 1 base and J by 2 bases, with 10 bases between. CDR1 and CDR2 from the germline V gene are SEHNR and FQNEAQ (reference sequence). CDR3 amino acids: CASSLGSVLTDTQYF. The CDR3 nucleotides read TGTGCCAGCAGCTTAGGGTCGGTTCTCACAGATACGCAGTATTTT.